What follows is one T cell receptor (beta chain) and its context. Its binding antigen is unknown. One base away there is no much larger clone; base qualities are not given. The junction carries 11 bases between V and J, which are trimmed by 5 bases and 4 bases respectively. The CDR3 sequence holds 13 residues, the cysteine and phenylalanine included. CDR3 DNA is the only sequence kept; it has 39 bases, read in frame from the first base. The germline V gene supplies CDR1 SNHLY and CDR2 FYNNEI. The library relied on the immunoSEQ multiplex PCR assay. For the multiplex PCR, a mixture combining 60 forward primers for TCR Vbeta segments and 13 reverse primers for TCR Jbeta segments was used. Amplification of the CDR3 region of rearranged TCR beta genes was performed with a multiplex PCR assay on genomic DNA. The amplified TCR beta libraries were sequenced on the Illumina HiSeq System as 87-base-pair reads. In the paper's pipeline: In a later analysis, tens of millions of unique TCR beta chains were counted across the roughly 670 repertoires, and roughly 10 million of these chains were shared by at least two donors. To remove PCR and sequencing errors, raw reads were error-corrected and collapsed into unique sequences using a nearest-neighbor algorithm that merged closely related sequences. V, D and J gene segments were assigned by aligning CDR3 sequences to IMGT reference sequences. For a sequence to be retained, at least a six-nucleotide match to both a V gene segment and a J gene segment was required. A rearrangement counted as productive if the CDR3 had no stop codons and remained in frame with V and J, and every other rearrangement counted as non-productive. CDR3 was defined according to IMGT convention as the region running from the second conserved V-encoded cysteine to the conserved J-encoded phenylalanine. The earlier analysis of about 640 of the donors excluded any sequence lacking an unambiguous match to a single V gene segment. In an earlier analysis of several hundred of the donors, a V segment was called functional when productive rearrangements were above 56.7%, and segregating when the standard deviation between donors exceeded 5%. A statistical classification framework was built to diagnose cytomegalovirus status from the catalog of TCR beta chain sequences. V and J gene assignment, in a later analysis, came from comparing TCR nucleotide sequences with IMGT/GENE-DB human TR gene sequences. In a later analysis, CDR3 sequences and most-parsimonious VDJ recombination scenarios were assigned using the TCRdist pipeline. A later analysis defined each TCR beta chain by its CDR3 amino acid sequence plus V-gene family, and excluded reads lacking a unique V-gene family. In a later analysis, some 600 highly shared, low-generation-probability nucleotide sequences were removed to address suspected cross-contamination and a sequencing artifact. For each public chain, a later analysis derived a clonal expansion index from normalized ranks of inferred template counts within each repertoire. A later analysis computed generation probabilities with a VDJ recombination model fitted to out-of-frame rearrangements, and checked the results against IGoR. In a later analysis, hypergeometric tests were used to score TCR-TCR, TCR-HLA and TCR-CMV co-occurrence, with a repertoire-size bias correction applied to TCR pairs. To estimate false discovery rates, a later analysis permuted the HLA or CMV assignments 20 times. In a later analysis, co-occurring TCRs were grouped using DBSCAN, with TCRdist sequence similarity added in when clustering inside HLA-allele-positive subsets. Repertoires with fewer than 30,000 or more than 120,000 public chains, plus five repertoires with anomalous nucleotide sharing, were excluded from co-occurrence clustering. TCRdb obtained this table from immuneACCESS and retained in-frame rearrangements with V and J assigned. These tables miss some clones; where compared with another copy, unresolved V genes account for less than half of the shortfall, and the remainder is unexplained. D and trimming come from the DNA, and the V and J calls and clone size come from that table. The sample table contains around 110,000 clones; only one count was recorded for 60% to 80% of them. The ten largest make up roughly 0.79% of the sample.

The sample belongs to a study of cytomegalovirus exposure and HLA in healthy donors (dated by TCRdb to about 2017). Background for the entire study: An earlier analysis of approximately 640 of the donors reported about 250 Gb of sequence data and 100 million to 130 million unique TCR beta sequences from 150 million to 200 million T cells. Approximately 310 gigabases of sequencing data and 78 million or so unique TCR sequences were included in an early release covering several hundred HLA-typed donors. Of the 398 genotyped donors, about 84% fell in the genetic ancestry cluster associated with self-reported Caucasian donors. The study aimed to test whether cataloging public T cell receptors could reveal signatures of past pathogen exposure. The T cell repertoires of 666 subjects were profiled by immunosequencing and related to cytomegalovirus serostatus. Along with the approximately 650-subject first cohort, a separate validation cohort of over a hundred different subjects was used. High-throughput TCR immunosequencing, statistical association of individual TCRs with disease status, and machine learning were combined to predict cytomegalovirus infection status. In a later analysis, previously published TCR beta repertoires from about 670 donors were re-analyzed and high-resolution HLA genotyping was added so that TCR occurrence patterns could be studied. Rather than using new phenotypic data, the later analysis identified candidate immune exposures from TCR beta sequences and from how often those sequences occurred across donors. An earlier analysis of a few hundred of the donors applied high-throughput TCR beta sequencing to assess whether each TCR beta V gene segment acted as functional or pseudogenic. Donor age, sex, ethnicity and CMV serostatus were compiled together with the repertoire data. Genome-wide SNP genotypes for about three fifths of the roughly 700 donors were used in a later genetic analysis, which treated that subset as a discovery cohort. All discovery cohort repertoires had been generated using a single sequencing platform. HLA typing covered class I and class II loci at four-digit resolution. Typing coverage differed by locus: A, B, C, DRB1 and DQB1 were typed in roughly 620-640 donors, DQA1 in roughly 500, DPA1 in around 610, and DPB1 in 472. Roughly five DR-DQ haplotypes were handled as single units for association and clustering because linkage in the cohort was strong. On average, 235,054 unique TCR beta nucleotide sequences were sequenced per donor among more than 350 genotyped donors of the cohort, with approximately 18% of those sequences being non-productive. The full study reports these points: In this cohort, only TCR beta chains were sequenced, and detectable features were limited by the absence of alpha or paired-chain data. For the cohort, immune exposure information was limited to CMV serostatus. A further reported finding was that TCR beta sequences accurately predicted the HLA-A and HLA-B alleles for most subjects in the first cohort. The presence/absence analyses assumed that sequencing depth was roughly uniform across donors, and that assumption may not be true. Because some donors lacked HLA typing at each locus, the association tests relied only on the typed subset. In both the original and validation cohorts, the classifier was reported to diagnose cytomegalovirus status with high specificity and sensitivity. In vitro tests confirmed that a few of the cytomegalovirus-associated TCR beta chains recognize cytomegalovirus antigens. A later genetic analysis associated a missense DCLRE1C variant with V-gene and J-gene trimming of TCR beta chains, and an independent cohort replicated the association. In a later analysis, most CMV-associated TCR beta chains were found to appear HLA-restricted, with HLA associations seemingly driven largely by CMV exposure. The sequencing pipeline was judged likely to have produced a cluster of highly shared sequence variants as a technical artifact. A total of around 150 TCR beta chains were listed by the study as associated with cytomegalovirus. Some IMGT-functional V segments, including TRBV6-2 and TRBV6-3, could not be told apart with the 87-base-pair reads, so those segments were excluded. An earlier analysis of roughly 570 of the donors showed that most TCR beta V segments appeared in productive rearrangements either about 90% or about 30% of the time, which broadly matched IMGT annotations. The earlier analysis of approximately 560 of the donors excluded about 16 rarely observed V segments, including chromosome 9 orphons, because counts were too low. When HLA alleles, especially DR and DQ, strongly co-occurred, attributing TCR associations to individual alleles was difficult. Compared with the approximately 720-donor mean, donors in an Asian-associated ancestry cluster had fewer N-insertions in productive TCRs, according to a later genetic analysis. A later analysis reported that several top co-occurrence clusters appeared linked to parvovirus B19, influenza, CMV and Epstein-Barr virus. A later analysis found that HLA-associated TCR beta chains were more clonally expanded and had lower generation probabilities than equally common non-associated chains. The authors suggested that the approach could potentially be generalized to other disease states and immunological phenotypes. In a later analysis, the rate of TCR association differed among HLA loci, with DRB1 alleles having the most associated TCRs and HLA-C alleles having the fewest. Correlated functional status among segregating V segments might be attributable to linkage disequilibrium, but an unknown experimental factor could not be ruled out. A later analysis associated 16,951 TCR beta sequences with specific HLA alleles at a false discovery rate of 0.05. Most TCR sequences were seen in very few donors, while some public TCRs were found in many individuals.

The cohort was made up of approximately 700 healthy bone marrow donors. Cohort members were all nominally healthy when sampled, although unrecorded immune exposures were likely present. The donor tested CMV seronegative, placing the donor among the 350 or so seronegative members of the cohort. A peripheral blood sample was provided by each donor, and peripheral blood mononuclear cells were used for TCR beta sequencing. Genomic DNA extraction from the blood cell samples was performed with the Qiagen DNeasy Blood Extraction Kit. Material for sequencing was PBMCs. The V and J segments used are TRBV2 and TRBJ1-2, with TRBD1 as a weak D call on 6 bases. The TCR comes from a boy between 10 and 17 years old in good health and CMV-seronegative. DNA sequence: TGTGCCAGCAGTATAGGGGGTTCCTATGGCTACACCTTC. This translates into CASSIGGSYGYTF.